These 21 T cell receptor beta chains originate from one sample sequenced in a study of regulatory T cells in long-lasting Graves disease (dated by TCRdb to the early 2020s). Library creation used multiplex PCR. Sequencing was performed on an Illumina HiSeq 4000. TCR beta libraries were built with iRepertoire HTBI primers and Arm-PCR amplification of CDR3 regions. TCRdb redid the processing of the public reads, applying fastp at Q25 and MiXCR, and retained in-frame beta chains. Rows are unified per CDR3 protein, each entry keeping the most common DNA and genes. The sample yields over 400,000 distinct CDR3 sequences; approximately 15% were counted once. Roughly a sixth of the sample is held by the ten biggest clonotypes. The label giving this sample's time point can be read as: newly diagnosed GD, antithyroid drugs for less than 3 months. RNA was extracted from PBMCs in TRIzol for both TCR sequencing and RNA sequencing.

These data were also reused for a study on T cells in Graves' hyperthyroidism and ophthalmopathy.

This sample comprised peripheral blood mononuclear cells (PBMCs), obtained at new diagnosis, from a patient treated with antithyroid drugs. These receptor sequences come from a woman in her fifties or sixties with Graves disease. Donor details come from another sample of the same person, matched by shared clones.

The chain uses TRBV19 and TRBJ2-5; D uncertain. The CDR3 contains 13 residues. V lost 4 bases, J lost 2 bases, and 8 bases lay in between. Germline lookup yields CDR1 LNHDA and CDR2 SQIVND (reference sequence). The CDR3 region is CASSKSIQETQYF. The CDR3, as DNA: TGTGCCAGTAGTAAATCAATACAAGAGACCCAGTACTTC.

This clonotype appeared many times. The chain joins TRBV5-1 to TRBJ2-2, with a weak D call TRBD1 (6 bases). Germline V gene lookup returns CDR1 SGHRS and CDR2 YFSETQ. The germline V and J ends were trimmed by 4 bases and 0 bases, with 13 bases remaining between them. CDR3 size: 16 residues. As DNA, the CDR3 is TGCGCCAGCAGCCTCGGGACATCCGCGAACACCGGGGAGCTGTTTTTT. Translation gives CASSLGTSANTGELFF.

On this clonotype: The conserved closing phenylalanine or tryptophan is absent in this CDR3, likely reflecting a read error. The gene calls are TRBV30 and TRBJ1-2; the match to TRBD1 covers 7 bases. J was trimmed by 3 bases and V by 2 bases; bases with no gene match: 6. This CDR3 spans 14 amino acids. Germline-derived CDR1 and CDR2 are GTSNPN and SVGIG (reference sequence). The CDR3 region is CAWSRGLFDYGYTV. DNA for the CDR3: TGTGCCTGGAGTAGGGGGCTTTTTGACTATGGCTACACCGTC.

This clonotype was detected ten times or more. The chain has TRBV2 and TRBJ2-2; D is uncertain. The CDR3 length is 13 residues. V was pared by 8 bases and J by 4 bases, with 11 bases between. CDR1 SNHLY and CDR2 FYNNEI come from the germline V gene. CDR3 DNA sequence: TGTGCCAGCTTTGTGATTCGCACCGGGGAGCTGTTTTTT. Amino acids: CASFVIRTGELFF.

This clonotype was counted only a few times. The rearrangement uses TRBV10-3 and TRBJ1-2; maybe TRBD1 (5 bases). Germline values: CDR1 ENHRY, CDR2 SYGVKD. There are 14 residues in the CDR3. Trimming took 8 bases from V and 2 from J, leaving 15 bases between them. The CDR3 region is CAIQPRGVNYGYTF. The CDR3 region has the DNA TGTGCCATCCAACCGCGGGGGGTGAACTATGGCTACACCTTC.

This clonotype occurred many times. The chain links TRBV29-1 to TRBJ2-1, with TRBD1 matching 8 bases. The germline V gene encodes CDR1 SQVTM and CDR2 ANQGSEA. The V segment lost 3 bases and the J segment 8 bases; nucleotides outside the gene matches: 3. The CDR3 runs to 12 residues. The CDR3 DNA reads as TGCAGCGTTGAGGGGGGACAGGATGAGCAGTTCTTC. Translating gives CSVEGGQDEQFF.

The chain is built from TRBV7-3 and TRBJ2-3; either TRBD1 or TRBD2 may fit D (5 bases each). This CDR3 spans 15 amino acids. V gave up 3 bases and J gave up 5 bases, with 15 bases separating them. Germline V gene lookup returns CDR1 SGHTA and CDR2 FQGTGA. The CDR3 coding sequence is TGTGCCAGCAGCTTGAAGGGCTCAGGGAGAGATACGCAGTATTTT. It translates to CASSLKGSGRDTQYF.

The CDR3 DNA is TGTGCCAGCACCCTAATGGGGGGGGTTAGCAATCAGCCCCAGCATTTT. Its translation is CASTLMGGVSNQPQHF. The chain is built from TRBV6-1 and TRBJ1-5; tentatively, D is TRBD1 (5 bases). The CDR3 consists of 16 residues. Trimming removed 7 bases at V and 0 bases at J, with 16 bases between. Germline assignment: CDR1 MNHNS and CDR2 SASEGT.

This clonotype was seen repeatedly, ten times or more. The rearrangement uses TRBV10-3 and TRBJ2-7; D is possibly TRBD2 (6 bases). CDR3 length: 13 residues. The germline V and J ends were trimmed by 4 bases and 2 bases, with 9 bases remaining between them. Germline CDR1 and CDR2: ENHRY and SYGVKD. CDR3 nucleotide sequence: TGTGCCATCAGTGTCGGGGGAACCTACGAGCAGTACTTC. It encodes CAISVGGTYEQYF.

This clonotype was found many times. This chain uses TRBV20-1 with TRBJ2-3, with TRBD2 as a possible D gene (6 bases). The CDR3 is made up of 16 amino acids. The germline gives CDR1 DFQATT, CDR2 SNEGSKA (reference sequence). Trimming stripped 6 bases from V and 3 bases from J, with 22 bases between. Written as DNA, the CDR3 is TGCAGTGCAAAGCCCTTTGGCGGGATGAGTACAGATACGCAGTATTTT. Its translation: CSAKPFGGMSTDTQYF.

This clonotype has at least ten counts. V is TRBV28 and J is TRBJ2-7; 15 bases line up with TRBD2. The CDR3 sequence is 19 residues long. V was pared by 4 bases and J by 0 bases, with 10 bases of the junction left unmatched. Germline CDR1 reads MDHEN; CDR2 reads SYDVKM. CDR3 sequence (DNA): TGTGCCAGCAGTTCCCCGGGACTAGCGGGAGGCCTAAGCTCCTACGAGCAGTACTTC. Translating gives CASSSPGLAGGLSSYEQYF.

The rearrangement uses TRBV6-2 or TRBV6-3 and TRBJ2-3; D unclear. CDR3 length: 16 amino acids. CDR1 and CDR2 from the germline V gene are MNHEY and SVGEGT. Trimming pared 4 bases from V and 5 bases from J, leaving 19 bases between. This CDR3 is CASSWARGGPRDTQYF. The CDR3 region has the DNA TGTGCCAGCAGTTGGGCCAGAGGCGGACCACGAGATACGCAGTATTTT.

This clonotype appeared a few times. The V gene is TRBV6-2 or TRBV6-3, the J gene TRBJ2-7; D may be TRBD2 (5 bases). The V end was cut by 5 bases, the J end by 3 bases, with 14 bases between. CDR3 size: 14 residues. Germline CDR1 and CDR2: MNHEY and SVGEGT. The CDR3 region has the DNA TGTGCCAGCAGTCCCTTTGAGGGAGACTACGAGCAGTACTTC. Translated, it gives CASSPFEGDYEQYF.

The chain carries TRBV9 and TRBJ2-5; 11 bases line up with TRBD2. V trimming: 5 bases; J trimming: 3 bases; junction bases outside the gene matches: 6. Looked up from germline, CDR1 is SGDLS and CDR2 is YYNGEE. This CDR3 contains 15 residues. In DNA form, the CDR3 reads TGTGCCAGCAGGGCGACTAGCGGGATGGAAGAGACCCAGTACTTC. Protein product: CASRATSGMEETQYF.

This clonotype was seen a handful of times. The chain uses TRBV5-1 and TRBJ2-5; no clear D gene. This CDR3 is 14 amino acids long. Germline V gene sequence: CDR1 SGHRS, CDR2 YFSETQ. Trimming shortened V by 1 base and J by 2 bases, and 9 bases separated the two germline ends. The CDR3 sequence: CASSLLTTQETQYF. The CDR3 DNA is TGCGCCAGCAGCTTGCTGACAACTCAAGAGACCCAGTACTTC.

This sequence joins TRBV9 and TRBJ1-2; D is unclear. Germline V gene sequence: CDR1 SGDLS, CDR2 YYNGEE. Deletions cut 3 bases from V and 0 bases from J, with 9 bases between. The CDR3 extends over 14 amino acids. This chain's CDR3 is CASSDYTSNYGYTF. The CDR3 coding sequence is TGTGCCAGCAGCGACTACACCTCTAACTATGGCTACACCTTC.

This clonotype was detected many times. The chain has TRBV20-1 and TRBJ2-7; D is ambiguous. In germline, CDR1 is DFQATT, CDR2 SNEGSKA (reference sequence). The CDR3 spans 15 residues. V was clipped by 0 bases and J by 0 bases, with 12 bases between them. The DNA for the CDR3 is TGCAGTGCTAGAGATCAGGTTTTGCCCTCCTACGAGCAGTACTTC. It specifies CSARDQVLPSYEQYF.

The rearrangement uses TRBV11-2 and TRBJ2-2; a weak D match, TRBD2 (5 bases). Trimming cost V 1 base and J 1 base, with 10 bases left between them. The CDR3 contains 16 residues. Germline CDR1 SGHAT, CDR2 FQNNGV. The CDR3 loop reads CASSLGWSGNTGELFF. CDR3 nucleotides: TGTGCCAGCAGCTTAGGGTGGAGCGGGAACACCGGGGAGCTGTTTTTT.

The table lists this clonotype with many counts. The CDR3, as DNA: TGTGCCATCAGTGGATTCCTAGCCCAGGGCACAGATACGCAGTATTTT. It encodes CAISGFLAQGTDTQYF. This chain links TRBV10-3 with TRBJ2-3; a weak D match, TRBD2 (5 bases). The CDR3 has 16 residues. The germline gives CDR1 ENHRY, CDR2 SYGVKD. Trimming pared 4 bases from V and 1 base from J, leaving 15 bases between.

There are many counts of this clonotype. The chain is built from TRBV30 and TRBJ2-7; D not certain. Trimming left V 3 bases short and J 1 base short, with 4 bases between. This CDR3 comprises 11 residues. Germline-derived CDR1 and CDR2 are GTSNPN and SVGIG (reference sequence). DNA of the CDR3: TGTGCCTGGAGGGAATCCTACGAGCAGTACTTC. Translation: CAWRESYEQYF.

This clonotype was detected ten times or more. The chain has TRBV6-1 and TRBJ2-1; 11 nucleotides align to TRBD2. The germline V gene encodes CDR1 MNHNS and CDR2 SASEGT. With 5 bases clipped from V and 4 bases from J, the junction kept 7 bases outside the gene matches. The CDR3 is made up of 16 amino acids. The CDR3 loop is CASSLWGLAEYNEQFF. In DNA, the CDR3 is TGTGCCAGCAGTCTTTGGGGACTAGCGGAATACAATGAGCAGTTCTTC.